This is a list of T cell receptor beta chains from one sample in a study of blood T cell repertoires in COVID-19. Only in-frame clones appear in the TCRdb table, and some are missing; sequencing was by immunoSEQ multiplex PCR. The sample lists about 240,000 clones, 81% occurring once. Sequencing was done on a sample of peripheral blood. All receptors come from a woman at least 80 years old with COVID-19, enrolled during active disease. The CDR3 runs from the conserved cysteine through the conserved F or W. The D gene is left open where the match is weak. A clone size is listed for some rows: how often the clone was seen (once, few, many), or a class if it is expanded.

abundance | j_gene | v_gene | len | d_gene | CDR3nt | CDR3aa
. | TRBJ2-3 | TRBV18 | 15 | . | TGTGCCAGCTCACCACCAGGGGGGGGTCCAGATACGCAGTATTTT | CASSPPGGGPDTQYF
. | TRBJ1-6 | TRBV27 | 15 | TRBD1 | TGTGCCAGCAGTTTATACGGCAGGGGGAATTCACCCCTCCACTTT | CASSLYGRGNSPLHF
. | TRBJ1-1 | TRBV4-2 | 14 | TRBD1 | TGTGCCAGCAGTTGGGGGACAGGGAACACTGAAGCTTTCTTT | CASSWGTGNTEAFF
. | TRBJ1-2 | TRBV6-1 | 14 | . | TGTGCCAGCAGTGAAGCGAGCGGGGGCAGTGGCTACACCTTC | CASSEASGGSGYTF
few | TRBJ2-7 | TRBV30 | 14 | . | TGTGCCTGGAACCTGCGGGGCCTGACCTACGAGCAGTACTTC | CAWNLRGLTYEQYF
. | TRBJ2-3 | TRBV3-1/TRBV3-2 | 14 | . | TGTGCCAGCGGCATACTGGGAGTCACAGATACGCAGTATTTT | CASGILGVTDTQYF
. | TRBJ1-6 | TRBV25-1 | 15 | . | TGTGCCAGCAGTGGGACCGCGGGGATCAATTCACCCCTCCACTTT | CASSGTAGINSPLHF
. | TRBJ1-2 | TRBV3-1/TRBV3-2 | 13 | . | TGTGCCAGCAGCCAAAAGGCAGGGGTCGCTTACACCTTC | CASSQKAGVAYTF
. | TRBJ2-5 | TRBV28 | 15 | TRBD1 | TGTGCCAGCAGCCGGAAGGGGACAGGCGGGGAGACCCAGTACTTC | CASSRKGTGGETQYF
. | TRBJ1-2 | TRBV27 | 13 | . | TGTGCCAGCAGTTTTCAGGGGAAATATGGCTACACCTTC | CASSFQGKYGYTF
. | TRBJ1-3 | TRBV30 | 12 | . | TGTGCCTGGAGTGTACCCCCGGGGAACATATATTTT | CAWSVPPGNIYF
few | TRBJ2-3 | TRBV29-1 | 11 | . | TGCAGCGTTACTAGCACAGATACGCAGTATTTT | CSVTSTDTQYF
. | TRBJ2-2 | TRBV4-1 | 17 | TRBD2 | TGCGCCAGCAGCCACCCCCGGACTAGCGGGAACACCGGGGAGCTGTTTTTT | CASSHPRTSGNTGELFF
. | TRBJ1-2 | TRBV20-1 | 11 | . | TGCAGTGCCGGGGTAGGTGTCGGCTACACCTTC | CSAGVGVGYTF
. | TRBJ2-2 | TRBV21-1 | 17 | . | TGTGCCAGCAGCAATACTAGCGGGAGCGTTGAGCCCGGGGAGCTGTTTTTT | CASSNTSGSVEPGELFF
. | TRBJ1-6 | TRBV25-1 | 15 | . | TGTGCCAGCAGTGAAGGGAGGACGGTGTATTCACCCCTCCACTTT | CASSEGRTVYSPLHF
. | TRBJ2-5 | TRBV11-2 | 14 | TRBD2 | TGTGCCAGCAGCCCTAGCGGGGGTGGCGAGACCCAGTACTTC | CASSPSGGGETQYF
. | TRBJ2-2 | TRBV11-2 | 17 | TRBD2 | TGTGCCAGCAGCTTAGCCCTGGGACTAGCGGGAGCCGGGGAGCTGTTTTTT | CASSLALGLAGAGELFF
. | TRBJ1-2 | TRBV28 | 16 | . | TGTGCCAGCAGTTCTCCCCCAGGGGCGCCTAGCTATGGCTACACCTTC | CASSSPPGAPSYGYTF
once | TRBJ2-2 | TRBV5-4 | 13 | . | TGTGCCAGCAGCTCTCATGACCGGGAGGAGCTGTTTTTT | CASSSHDREELFF
. | TRBJ1-1 | TRBV13 | 13 | TRBD1 | TGTGCCAGCAGCTTCAGGGGGCAGGGTGAAGCTTTCTTT | CASSFRGQGEAFF
once | TRBJ1-4 | TRBV27 | 16 | . | TGTGCCAGCAGACAAGCCCGACAGGTGGGGAATGAAAAACTGTTTTTT | CASRQARQVGNEKLFF
. | TRBJ2-2 | TRBV7-9 | 15 | . | TGTGCCAGCAGCTCCCAGGGTCAAGTTGCCGGGGAGCTGTTTTTT | CASSSQGQVAGELFF